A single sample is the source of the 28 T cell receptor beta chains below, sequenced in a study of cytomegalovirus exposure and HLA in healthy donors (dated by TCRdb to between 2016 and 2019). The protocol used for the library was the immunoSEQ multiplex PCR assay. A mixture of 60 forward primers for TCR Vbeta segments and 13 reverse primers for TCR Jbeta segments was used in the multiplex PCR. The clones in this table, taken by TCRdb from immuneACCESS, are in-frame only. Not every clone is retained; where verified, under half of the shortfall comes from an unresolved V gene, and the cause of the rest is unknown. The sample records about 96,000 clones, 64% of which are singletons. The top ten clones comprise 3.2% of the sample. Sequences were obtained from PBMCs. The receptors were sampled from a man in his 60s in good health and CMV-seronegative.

The CDR3 reads CASRESDSYLYNEQFF. For the CDR3, the DNA is TGTGCCAGCAGAGAATCGGACAGCTACCTCTACAATGAGCAGTTCTTC. V usage is TRBV2 and J usage is TRBJ2-1, with D tentatively TRBD1 (6 bases). The CDR3 is 16 residues long. The germline V and J ends were trimmed by 6 bases and 3 bases, with 18 bases remaining between them. The germline V gene encodes CDR1 SNHLY and CDR2 FYNNEI.

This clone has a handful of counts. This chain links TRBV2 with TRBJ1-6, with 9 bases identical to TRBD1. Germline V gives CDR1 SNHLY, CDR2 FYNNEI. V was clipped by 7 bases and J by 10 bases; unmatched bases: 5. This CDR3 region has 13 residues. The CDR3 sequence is CASMRTGESPLHF. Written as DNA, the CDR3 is TGTGCCAGCATGAGGACAGGGGAATCACCCCTCCACTTT.

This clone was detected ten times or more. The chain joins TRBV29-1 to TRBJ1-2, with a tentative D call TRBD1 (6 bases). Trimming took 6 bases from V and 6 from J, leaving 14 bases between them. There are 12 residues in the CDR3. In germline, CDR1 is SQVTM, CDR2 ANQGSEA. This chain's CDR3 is CSVTTGSDGYTF. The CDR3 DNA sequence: TGCAGCGTCACAACAGGGTCAGATGGCTACACCTTC. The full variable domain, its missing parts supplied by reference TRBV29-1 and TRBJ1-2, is SAVISQKPSRDICQRGTSLTIQCQVDSQVTMMFWYRQQPGQSLTLIATANQGSEATYESGFVIDKFPISRPNLTFSTLTVSNMSPEDSSIYLCSVTTGSDGYTFGSGTRLTVV.

The CDR3 reads CASSFSPGLGDWRNTEAFF. For the CDR3, the DNA is TGTGCCAGCAGTTTTAGCCCTGGACTCGGAGATTGGAGGAACACTGAAGCTTTCTTT. This chain connects TRBV27 to TRBJ1-1; D not certain. Trimming took off 3 bases at V and 1 base at J, with 24 bases between the two ends. Germline-derived CDR1 and CDR2 are MNHEY and SMNVEV (reference sequence). The CDR3 length is 19 residues.

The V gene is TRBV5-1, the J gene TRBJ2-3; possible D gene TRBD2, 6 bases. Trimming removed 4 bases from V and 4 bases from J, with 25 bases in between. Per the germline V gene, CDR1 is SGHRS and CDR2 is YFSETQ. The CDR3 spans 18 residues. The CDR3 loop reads CASSTHRGAGEWADTQYF. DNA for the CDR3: TGCGCCAGCAGCACCCATAGGGGAGCGGGCGAATGGGCAGATACGCAGTATTTT.

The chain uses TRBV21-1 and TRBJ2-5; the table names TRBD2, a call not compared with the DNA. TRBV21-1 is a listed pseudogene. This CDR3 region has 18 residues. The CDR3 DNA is TGTGCCAGCAGCAAAGCGCTTTCGGTAGCGGGAGCTCTGGAGACCCAGTACTTC. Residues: CASSKALSVAGALETQYF.

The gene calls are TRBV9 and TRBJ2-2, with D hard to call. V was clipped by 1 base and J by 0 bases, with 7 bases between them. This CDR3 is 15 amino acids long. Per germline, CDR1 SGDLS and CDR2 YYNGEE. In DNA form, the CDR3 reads TGTGCCAGCAGCGTAAACTTCGCGAACACCGGGGAGCTGTTTTTT. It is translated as CASSVNFANTGELFF.

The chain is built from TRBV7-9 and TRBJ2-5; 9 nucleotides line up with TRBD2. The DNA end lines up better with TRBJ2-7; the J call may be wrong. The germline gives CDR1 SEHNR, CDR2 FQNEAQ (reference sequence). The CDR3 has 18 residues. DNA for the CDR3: TGTGCCAGCAGAAGGGGGGCTAGCGGGACTAAGGGCAGCTACGAGCAGTACTTC. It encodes CASRRGASGTKGSYEQYF.

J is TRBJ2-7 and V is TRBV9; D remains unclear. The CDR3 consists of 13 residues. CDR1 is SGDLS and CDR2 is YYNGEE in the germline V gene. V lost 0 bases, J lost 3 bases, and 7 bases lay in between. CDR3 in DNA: TGTGCCAGCAGCGTAGTCCCAGGCTACGAGCAGTACTTC. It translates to CASSVVPGYEQYF.

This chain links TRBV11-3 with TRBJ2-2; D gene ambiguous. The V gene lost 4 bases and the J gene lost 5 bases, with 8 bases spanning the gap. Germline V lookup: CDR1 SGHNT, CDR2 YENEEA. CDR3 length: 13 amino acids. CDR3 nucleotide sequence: TGTGCCAGCAGCTCAGCGCGGACCGGGGAGCTGTTTTTT. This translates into CASSSARTGELFF.

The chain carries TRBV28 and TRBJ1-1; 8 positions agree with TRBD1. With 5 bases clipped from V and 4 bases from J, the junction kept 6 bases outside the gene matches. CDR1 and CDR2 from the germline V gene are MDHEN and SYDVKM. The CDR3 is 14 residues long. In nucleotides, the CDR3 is TGTGCCAGCAGTCCCCAGGGGGCGGCCACTGAAGCTTTCTTT. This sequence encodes CASSPQGAATEAFF.

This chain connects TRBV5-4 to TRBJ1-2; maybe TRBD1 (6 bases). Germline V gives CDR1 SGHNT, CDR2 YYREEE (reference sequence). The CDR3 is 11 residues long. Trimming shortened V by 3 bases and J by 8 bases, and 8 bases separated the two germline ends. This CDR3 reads CASSSGEGYTF. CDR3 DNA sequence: TGTGCCAGCAGCTCAGGGGAAGGCTACACCTTC.

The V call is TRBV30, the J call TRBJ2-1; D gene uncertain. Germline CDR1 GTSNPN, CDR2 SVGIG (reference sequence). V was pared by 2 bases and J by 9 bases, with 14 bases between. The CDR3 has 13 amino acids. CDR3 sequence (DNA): TGTGCCTGGAGTACGAGCGTGAAAGGTGAGCAGTTCTTC. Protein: CAWSTSVKGEQFF.

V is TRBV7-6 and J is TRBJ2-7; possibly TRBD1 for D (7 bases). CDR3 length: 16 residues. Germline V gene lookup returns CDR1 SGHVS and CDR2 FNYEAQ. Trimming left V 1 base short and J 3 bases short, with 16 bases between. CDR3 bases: TGTGCCAGCAGCTTAGATGGAGGGGGCGTAATCTACGAGCAGTACTTC. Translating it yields CASSLDGGGVIYEQYF.

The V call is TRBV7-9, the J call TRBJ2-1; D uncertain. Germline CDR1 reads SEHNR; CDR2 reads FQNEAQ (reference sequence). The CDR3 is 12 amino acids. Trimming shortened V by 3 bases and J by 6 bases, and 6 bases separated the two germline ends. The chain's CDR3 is CASSFSSNEQFF. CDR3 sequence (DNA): TGTGCCAGCAGCTTTAGTAGCAATGAGCAGTTCTTC.

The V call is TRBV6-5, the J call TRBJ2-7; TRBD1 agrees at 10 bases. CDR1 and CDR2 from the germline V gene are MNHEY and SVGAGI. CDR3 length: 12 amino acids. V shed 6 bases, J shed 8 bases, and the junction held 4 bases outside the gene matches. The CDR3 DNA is TGTGCCAGCAGCCGGGACAGGGGCCAGCAGTACTTC. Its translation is CASSRDRGQQYF.

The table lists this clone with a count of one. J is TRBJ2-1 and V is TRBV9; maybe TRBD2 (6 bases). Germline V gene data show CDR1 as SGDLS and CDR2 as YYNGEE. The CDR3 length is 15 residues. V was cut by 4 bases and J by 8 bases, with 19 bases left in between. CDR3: CASSPYERRGDEQFF. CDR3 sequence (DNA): TGTGCCAGCAGCCCATACGAGAGGCGGGGTGATGAGCAGTTCTTC. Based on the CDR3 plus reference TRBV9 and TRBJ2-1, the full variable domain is DSGVTQTPKHLITATGQRVTLRCSPRSGDLSVYWYQQSLDQGLQFLIQYYNGEERAKGNILERFSAQQFPDLHSELNLSSLELGDSALYFCASSPYERRGDEQFFGPGTRLTVL.

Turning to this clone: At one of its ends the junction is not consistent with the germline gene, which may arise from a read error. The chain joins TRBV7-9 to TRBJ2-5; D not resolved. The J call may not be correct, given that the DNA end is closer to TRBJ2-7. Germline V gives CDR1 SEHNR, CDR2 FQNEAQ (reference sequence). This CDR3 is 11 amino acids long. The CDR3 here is CSSSFHYEQYF. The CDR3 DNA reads TGTTCCAGCAGCTTCCACTACGAGCAGTACTTC.

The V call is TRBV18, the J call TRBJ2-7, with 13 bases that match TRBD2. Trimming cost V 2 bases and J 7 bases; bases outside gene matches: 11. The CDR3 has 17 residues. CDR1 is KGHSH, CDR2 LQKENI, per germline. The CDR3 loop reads CASSPRTSGGTLYEQYF. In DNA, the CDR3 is TGTGCCAGCTCACCAAGGACTAGCGGGGGAACATTATATGAGCAGTACTTC. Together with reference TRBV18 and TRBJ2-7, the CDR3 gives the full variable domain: NAGVMQNPRHLVRRRGQEARLRCSPMKGHSHVYWYRQLPEEGLKFMVYLQKENIIDESGMPKERFSAEFPKEGPSILRIQQVVRGDSAAYFCASSPRTSGGTLYEQYFGPGTRLTVT.

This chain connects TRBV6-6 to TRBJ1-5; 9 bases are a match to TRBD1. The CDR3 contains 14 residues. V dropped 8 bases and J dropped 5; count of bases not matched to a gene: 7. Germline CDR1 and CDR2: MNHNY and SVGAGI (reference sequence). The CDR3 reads CASVRTGEDQPQHF. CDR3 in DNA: TGTGCCAGCGTCAGGACAGGGGAAGATCAGCCCCAGCATTTT.

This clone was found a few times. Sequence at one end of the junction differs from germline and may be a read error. The DNA of the CDR3 is TGTTCCAGCAGCCGCCCGGGACTAGTCACAGATACGCAGTATTTT. As protein: CSSSRPGLVTDTQYF. The chain links TRBV7-9 to TRBJ2-3, with 8 bases identical to TRBD2. Germline CDR1 is SEHNR and CDR2 is FQNEAQ (reference sequence). CDR3 length: 15 amino acids.

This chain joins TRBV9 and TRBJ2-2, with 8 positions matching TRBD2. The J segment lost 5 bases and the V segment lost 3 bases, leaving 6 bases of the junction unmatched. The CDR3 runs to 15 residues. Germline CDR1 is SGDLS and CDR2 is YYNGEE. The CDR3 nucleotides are TGTGCCAGCAGCGACTTTCGCGGGGGGACCGGGGAGCTGTTTTTT. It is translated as CASSDFRGGTGELFF.

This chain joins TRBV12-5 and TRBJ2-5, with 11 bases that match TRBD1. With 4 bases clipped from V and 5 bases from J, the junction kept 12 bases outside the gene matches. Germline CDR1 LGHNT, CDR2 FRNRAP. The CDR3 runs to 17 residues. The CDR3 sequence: CASGSPNQDRGLETQYF. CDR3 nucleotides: TGTGCTAGTGGTTCCCCGAACCAGGACAGGGGGCTGGAGACCCAGTACTTC.

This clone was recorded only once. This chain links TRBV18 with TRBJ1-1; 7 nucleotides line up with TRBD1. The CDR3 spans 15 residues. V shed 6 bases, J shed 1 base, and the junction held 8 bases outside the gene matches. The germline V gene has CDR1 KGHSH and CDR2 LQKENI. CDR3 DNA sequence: TGTGCCAGCTCCCCAAATTCAGGGGGGAACACTGAAGCTTTCTTT. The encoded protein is CASSPNSGGNTEAFF.

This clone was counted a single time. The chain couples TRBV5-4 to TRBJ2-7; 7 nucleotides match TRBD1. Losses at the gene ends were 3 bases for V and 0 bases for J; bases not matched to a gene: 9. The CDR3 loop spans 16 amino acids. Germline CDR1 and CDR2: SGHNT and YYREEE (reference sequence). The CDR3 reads CASSWHPGQTSYEQYF. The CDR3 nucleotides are TGTGCCAGCAGCTGGCACCCGGGACAGACCTCCTACGAGCAGTACTTC.

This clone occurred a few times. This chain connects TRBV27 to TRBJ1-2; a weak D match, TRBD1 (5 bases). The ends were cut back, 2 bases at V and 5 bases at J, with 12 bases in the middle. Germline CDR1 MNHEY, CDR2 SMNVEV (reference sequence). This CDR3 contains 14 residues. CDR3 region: CASSLGGYPYGYTF. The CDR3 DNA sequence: TGTGCCAGCAGTTTAGGGGGGTACCCTTATGGCTACACCTTC.

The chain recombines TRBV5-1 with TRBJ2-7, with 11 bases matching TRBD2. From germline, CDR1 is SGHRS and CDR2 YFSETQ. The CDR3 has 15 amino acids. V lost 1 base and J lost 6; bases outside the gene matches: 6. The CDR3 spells CASSLSVAGGAEQYF. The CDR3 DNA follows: TGCGCCAGCAGCTTGTCAGTAGCGGGAGGGGCCGAGCAGTACTTC.

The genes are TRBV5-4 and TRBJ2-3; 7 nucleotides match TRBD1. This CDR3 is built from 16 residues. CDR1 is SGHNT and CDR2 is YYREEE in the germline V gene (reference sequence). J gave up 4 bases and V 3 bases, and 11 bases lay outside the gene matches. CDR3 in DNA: TGTGCCAGCAGCTCCTCCAGGGGGAGTCTCGCAGATACGCAGTATTTT. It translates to CASSSSRGSLADTQYF.